The rows below give T cell receptor beta chains drawn from one sample of a study of T cell responses to AZD1222 COVID-19 vaccine. The method was immunoSEQ multiplex PCR; TCRdb's version includes in-frame clones alone and lacks a portion of them. The sample lists fewer than 200,000 clones, approximately 90% occurring once. The sample was peripheral blood, taken on day 0 of AZD1222 vaccination. The receptor set was obtained from an adult in good health. The CDR3 runs from the conserved cysteine through the conserved F or W. The order of the fields is J gene, D gene, V gene, clone size, CDR3 protein, CDR3 DNA. A D gene is named only where the DNA matches it firmly. Some rows have no size entry. The others give once, few or many, or a class for an expanded clone.

TRBJ2-6 | . | TRBV28 | . | CASSSLAGRGSGANVLTF | TGTGCCAGCAGTTCCCTGGCAGGGAGAGGCTCTGGGGCCAACGTCCTGACTTTC
TRBJ1-2 | TRBD1 | TRBV19 | . | CASSIDAGQAVGGYTF | TGTGCCAGTAGTATAGACGCGGGACAGGCGGTTGGAGGCTACACCTTC
TRBJ2-3 | TRBD2 | TRBV3-1/TRBV3-2 | . | CASSQRGGTSTDTQYF | TGTGCCAGCAGCCAACGGGGGGGAACTAGCACAGATACGCAGTATTTT
TRBJ1-2 | . | TRBV19 | . | CASSIAAGGYGYTF | TGTGCCAGTAGTATAGCAGCAGGTGGCTATGGCTACACCTTC
TRBJ1-3 | TRBD1 | TRBV5-1 | . | CASSEGQGGNTIYF | TGCGCCAGCAGCGAGGGACAGGGGGGAAACACCATATATTTT
TRBJ1-1 | . | TRBV2 | once | CASRYRVPNTEAFF | TGTGCCAGCAGGTACAGGGTTCCGAACACTGAAGCTTTCTTT
TRBJ1-6 | TRBD1 | TRBV28 | . | CASSLVGGAGYNSPLHF | TGTGCCAGCAGTTTAGTAGGGGGCGCCGGCTATAATTCACCCCTCCACTTT
TRBJ1-5 | . | TRBV28 | . | CASSYPPAAQGPSNQPQHF | TGTGCCAGCAGTTATCCCCCCGCGGCGCAGGGCCCGAGCAATCAGCCCCAGCATTTT
TRBJ2-1 | TRBD2 | TRBV5-6 | . | CASSLLISGRAGEQFF | TGTGCCAGCAGCTTGTTGATTAGCGGGAGGGCCGGTGAGCAGTTCTTC
TRBJ2-7 | . | TRBV5-1 | once | CASTKIGPFSYEQYF | TGCGCCAGCACCAAAATAGGACCTTTCTCCTACGAGCAGTACTTC
TRBJ2-7 | . | TRBV6-2/TRBV6-3 | . | CASSYSQRSPYEQYF | TGTGCCAGCAGTTACTCTCAGCGATCACCCTACGAGCAGTACTTC
TRBJ1-2 | . | TRBV6-1 | . | CASSESANTNYGYTF | TGTGCCAGCAGTGAATCCGCCAATACTAACTATGGCTACACCTTC
TRBJ2-7 | TRBD1 | TRBV5-1 | . | CASSLDVGTGGYEQYF | TGCGCCAGCAGCTTGGACGTCGGGACAGGGGGATACGAGCAGTACTTC